One and the same sample provided the 7 T cell receptor beta chains below, sequenced in a study of cytotoxic CD8 clonotypes in ibrutinib-treated CLL. The method was immunoSEQ multiplex PCR; TCRdb's version includes in-frame clones alone and lacks a portion of them. The sample holds about 40,000 clones, about two thirds seen once. The material sequenced was PBMCs, taken at disease progression, from a patient treated with ibrutinib. These receptors all stem from a human donor with chronic lymphocytic leukemia.

The chain links TRBV5-1 to TRBJ2-7, with 10 bases identical to TRBD1. In germline, CDR1 is SGHRS, CDR2 YFSETQ. The CDR3 runs 14 residues. After removal of 4 bases from V and 6 bases from J, the junction contained 7 bases not matched to a gene. The CDR3 protein is CASSLETGGGEQYF. The CDR3 nucleotides are TGCGCCAGCAGCCTAGAGACAGGGGGCGGCGAGCAGTACTTC.

The rearrangement joins TRBV7-2 to TRBJ2-7; 7 bases match TRBD1. Trimming removed 5 bases from V and 5 bases from J; junction bases left unmatched: 6. In germline, CDR1 is SGHTA, CDR2 FQGNSA. This CDR3 region has 13 residues. Written as DNA, the CDR3 is TGTGCCAGCAGCGACACAGGGGACCACGAGCAGTACTTC. The encoded protein is CASSDTGDHEQYF. Together with reference TRBV7-2 and TRBJ2-7, the CDR3 gives the full variable domain: GAGVSQSPSNKVTEKGKDVELRCDPISGHTALYWYRQSLGQGLEFLIYFQGNSAPDKSGLPSDRFSAERTGGSVSTLTIQRTQQEDSAVYLCASSDTGDHEQYFGPGTRLTVT.

The chain links TRBV5-4 to TRBJ2-7; 14 nucleotides align to TRBD2. In germline, CDR1 is SGHNT, CDR2 YYREEE (reference sequence). The CDR3 runs 16 residues. V shed 2 bases and J 2 bases; nucleotides not matched to a gene: 3. The CDR3 DNA is TGTGCCAGCAGCTTAGGACTAGCGGGAGGACCCTACGAGCAGTACTTC. Translating it yields CASSLGLAGGPYEQYF.

The chain uses TRBV2 and TRBJ2-5; 12 positions agree with TRBD2. This CDR3 has 14 residues. V gave up 5 bases and J gave up 9 bases; unmatched junction bases: 7. Per the germline V gene, CDR1 is SNHLY and CDR2 is FYNNEI. CDR3 in amino acids: CASSWTSGTSPQYF. CDR3 sequence (DNA): TGTGCCAGCAGTTGGACTAGCGGGACCTCCCCCCAGTACTTC.

The rearrangement uses TRBV11-3 and TRBJ2-2; 16 bases fit TRBD2. The junction had 3 bases not matched to a gene; V was cut back by 5 bases and J by 6 bases. The CDR3 contains 16 residues. The germline V gene encodes CDR1 SGHNT and CDR2 YENEEA. CDR3 residues: CASSPGTSGRAGELFF. The CDR3 bases are TGTGCCAGCAGCCCTGGGACTAGCGGGAGGGCCGGGGAGCTGTTTTTT.

The J gene is TRBJ1-1, the V gene TRBV29-1, with D perhaps TRBD1 (6 bases). Germline CDR1 is SQVTM and CDR2 is ANQGSEA. V was pared by 7 bases and J by 1 base, with 13 bases between. There are 13 residues in the CDR3. This CDR3 is CSGETDRNTEAFF. CDR3 in DNA: TGCAGCGGCGAGACGGACAGGAACACTGAAGCTTTCTTT. Based on the CDR3 plus reference TRBV29-1 and TRBJ1-1, the full variable domain is SAVISQKPSRDICQRGTSLTIQCQVDSQVTMMFWYRQQPGQSLTLIATANQGSEATYESGFVIDKFPISRPNLTFSTLTVSNMSPEDSSIYLCSGETDRNTEAFFGQGTRLTVV.

The V and J genes are TRBV9 and TRBJ2-5, with D maybe TRBD2 (5 bases). CDR3 length: 14 amino acids. Germline-derived CDR1 and CDR2 are SGDLS and YYNGEE. Trimming took off 0 bases at V and 5 bases at J, with 11 bases between the two ends. CDR3 loop: CASSVEGLRETQYF. CDR3 nucleotide sequence: TGTGCCAGCAGCGTAGAAGGACTCCGGGAGACCCAGTACTTC.